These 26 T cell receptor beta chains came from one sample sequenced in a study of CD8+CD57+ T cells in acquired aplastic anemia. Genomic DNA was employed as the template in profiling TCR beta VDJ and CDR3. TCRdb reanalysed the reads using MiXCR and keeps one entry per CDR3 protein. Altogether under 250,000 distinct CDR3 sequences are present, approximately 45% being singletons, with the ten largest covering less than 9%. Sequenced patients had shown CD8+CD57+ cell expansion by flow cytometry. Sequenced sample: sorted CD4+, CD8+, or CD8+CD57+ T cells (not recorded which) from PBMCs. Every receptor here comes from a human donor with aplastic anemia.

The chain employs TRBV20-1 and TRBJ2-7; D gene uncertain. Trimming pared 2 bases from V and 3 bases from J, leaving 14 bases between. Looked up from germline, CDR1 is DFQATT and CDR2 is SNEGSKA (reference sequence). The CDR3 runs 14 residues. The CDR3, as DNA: TGCAGTGCTAGAAAAACGGACGGGTACTACGAGCAGTACTTC. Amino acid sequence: CSARKTDGYYEQYF.

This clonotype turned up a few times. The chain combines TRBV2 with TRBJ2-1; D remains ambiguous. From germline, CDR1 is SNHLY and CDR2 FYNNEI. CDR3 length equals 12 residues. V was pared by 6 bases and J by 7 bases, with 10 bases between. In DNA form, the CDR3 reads TGTGCCAGCAGGGAACTTGGGAATGAGCAGTTCTTC. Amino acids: CASRELGNEQFF. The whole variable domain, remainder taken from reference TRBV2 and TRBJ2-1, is EPEVTQTPSHQVTQMGQEVILRCVPISNHLYFYWYRQILGQKVEFLVSFYNNEISEKSEIFDDQFSVERPDGSNFTLKIRSTKLEDSAMYFCASRELGNEQFFGPGTRLTVL.

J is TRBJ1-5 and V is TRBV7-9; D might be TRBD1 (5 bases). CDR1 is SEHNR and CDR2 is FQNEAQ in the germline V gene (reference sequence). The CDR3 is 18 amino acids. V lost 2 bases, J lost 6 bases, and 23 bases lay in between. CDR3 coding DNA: TGTGCCAGCAGCTTACCGGGGCAGGAATATAAACGGGTTCAGCCCCAGCATTTT. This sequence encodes CASSLPGQEYKRVQPQHF.

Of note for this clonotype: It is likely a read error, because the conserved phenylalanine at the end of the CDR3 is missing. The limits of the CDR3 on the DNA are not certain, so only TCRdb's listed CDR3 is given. CDR3: CASSWTGGFFI. The V gene is TRBV7-2, the J gene TRBJ1-6; the table's D call of TRBD1 was not tested on the DNA. CDR1 and CDR2 (germline): SGHTA, FQGNSA. The CDR3 numbers 11 amino acids, ends counted.

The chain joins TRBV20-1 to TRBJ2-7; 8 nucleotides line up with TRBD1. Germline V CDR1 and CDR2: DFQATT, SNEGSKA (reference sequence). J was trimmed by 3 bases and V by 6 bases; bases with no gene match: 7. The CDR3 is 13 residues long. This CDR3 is CSAPGQGHYEQYF. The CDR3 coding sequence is TGCAGTGCCCCCGGACAGGGTCACTACGAGCAGTACTTC.

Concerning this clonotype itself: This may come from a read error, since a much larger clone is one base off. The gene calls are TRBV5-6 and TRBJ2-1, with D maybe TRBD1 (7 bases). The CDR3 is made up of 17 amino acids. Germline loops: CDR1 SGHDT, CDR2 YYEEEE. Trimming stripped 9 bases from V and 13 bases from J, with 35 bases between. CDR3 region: CATSSIGGQGEDGIQFF. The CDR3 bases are TGTGCCACCAGTTCGATAGGGGGGCAGGGGGAAGATGGGATTCAGTTCTTC.

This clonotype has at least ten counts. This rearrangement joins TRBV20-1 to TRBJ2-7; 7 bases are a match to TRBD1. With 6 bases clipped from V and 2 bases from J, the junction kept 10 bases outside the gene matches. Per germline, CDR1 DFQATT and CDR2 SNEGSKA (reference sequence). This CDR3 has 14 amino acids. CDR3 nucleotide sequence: TGCAGTGCCCAACCGATCGACAGGGCCTACGAGCAGTACTTC. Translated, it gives CSAQPIDRAYEQYF.

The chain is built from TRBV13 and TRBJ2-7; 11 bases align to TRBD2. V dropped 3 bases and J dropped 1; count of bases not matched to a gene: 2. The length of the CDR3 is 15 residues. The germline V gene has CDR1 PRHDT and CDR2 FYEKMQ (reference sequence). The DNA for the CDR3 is TGTGCCAGCAGCTTCCTAGCGGGGGGTTCCTACGAGCAGTACTTC. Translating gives CASSFLAGGSYEQYF.

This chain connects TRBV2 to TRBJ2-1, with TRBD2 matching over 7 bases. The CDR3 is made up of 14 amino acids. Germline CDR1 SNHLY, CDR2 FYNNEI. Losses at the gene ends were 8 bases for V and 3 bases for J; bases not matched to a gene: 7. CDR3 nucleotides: TGTGCCAGCGGCGCCCCGGGGGGCTACAATGAGCAGTTCTTC. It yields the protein CASGAPGGYNEQFF.

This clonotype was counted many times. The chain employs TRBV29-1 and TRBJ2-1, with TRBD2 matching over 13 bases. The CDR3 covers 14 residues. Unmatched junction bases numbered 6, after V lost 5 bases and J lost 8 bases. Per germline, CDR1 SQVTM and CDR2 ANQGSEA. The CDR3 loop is CSVSGTSGIHEQFF. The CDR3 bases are TGCAGCGTTTCCGGGACTAGCGGGATTCATGAGCAGTTCTTC.

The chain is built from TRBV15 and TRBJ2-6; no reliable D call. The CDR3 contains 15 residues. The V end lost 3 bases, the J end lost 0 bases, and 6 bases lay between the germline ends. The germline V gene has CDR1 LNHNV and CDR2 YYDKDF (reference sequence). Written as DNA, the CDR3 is TGTGCCACCAGCAGGGACGGCTCTGGGGCCAACGTCCTGACTTTC. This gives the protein CATSRDGSGANVLTF.

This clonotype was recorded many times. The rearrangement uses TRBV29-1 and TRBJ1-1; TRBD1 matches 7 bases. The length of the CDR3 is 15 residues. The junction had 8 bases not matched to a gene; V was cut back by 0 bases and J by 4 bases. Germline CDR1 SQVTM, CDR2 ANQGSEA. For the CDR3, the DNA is TGCAGCGTTGAAGATCGCGACAGGGAGGGCACTGAAGCTTTCTTT. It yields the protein CSVEDRDREGTEAFF.

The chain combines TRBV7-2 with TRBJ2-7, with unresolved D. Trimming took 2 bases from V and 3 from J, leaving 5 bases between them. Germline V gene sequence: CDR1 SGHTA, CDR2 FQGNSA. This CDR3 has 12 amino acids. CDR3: CASSLMFYEQYF. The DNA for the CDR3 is TGTGCCAGCAGCTTAATGTTCTACGAGCAGTACTTC.

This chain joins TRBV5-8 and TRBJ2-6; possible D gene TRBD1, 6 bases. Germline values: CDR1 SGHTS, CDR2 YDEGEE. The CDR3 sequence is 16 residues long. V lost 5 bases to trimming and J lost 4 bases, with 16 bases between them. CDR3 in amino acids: CASSAPRGSGANVLTF. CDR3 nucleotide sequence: TGTGCCAGCAGTGCTCCAAGGGGGTCCGGGGCCAACGTCCTGACTTTC.

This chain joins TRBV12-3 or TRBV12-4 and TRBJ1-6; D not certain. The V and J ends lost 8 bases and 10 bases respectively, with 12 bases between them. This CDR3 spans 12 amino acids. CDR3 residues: CASSNSGSPLHF. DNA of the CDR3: TGTGCCAGCTCCAACAGCGGCTCACCCCTCCACTTT.

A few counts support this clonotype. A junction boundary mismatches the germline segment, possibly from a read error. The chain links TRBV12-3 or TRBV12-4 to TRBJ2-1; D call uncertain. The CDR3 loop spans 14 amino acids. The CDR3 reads CASSLIGPYSEQFF. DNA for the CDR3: TGTGCCAGCAGTTTAATTGGGCCGTACAGTGAGCAGTTCTTC.

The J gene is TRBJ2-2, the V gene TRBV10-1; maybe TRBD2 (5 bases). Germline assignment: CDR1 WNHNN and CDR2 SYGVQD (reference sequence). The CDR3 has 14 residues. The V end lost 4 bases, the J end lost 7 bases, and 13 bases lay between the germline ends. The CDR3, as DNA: TGCGCCAGCAGTGCTGTTTGGGAGAACGGGGAGCTGTTTTTT. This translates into CASSAVWENGELFF.

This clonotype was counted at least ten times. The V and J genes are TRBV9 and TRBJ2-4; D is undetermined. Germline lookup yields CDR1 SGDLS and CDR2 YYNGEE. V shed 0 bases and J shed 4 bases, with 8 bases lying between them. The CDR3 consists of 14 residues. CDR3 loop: CASSVGLVKNIQYF. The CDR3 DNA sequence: TGTGCCAGCAGCGTAGGTTTAGTAAAAAACATTCAGTACTTC.

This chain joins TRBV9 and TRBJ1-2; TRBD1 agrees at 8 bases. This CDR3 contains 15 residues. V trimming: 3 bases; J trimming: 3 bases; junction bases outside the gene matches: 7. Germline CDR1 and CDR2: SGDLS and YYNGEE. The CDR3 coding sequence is TGTGCCAGCAGCGCGGGTCAGGGGGCGGACTATGGCTACACCTTC. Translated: CASSAGQGADYGYTF. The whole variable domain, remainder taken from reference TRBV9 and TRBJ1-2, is DSGVTQTPKHLITATGQRVTLRCSPRSGDLSVYWYQQSLDQGLQFLIQYYNGEERAKGNILERFSAQQFPDLHSELNLSSLELGDSALYFCASSAGQGADYGYTFGSGTRLTVV.

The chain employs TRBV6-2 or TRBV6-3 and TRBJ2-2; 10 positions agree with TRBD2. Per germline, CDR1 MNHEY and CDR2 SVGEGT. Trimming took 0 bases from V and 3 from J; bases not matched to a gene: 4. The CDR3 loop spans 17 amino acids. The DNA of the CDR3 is TGTGCCAGCAGTTACTCGAAGCGGGGGGGCGACACCGGGGAGCTGTTTTTT. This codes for CASSYSKRGGDTGELFF.

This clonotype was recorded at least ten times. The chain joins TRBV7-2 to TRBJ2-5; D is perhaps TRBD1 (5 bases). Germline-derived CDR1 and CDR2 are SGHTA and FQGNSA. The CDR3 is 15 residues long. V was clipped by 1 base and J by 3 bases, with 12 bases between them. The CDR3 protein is CASSLGLWGEETQYF. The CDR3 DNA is TGTGCCAGCAGCTTAGGCTTGTGGGGCGAAGAGACCCAGTACTTC.

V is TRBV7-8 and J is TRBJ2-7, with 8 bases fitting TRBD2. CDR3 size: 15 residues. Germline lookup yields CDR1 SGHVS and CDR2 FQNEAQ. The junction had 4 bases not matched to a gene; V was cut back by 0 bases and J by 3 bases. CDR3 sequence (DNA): TGTGCCAGCAGCTTAGCCCAGCGGGGGAACTACGAGCAGTACTTC. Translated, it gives CASSLAQRGNYEQYF.

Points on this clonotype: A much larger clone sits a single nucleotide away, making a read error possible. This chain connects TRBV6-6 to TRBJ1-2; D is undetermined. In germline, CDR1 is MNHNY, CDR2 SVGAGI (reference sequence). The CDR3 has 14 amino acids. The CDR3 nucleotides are TGTGCCAGCAGTTCGGACGGGATAGTTTATGGCTGCACCTTC. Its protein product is CASSSDGIVYGCTF.

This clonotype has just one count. This CDR3 is CASSRVSGSHYEQYF. CDR3 DNA sequence: TGTGCCAGCAGCCGTGTATCTGGTTCCCACTACGAGCAGTACTTC. The V call is TRBV7-9, the J call TRBJ2-7, with D unresolved. The germline V gene encodes CDR1 SEHNR and CDR2 FQNEAQ (reference sequence). This CDR3 spans 15 amino acids. V dropped 5 bases and J dropped 3 bases, with 17 bases sitting between them.

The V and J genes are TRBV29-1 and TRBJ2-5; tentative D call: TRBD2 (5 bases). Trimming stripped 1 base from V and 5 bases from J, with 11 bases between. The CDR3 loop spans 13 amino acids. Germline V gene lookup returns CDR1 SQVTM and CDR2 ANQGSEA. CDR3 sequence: CSVEGGRRETQYF. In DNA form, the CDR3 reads TGCAGCGTTGAAGGAGGGCGGCGGGAGACCCAGTACTTC.

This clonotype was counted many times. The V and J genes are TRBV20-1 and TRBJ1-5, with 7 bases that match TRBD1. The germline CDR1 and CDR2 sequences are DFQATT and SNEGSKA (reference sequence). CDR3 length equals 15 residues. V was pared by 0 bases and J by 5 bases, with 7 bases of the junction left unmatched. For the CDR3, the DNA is TGCAGTGCTAGAGATTTTCAGGGGGTGGATCAGCCCCAGCATTTT. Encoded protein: CSARDFQGVDQPQHF.